The 15 T cell receptor beta chains given below trace back to one sample, sequenced in a study of T cell changes during pregnancy in multiple sclerosis. Sequencing used immunoSEQ multiplex PCR; TCRdb keeps in-frame clones, though not all of them. The sample lists about 38,000 clones, approximately 90% occurring once. The sequencing here drew on CD4+ T cells from peripheral blood mononuclear cells, taken before pregnancy. These receptors originate from a female donor with multiple sclerosis, enrolled in a pregnancy study.

The gene calls are TRBV5-4 and TRBJ2-5; 9 bases agree with TRBD2. This CDR3 region has 16 residues. Germline-derived CDR1 and CDR2 are SGHNT and YYREEE (reference sequence). Trimming removed 0 bases from V and 2 bases from J; junction bases left unmatched: 5. In DNA, the CDR3 is TGTGCCAGCAGCTTGGGGGGGAGCGGGGGGCAAGAGACCCAGTACTTC. It is translated as CASSLGGSGGQETQYF. The full variable domain, in which reference TRBV5-4 and TRBJ2-5 provide the parts outside the CDR3, is ETGVTQSPTHLIKTRGQQVTLRCSSQSGHNTVSWYQQALGQGPQFIFQYYREEENGRGNFPPRFSGLQFPNYSSELNVNALELDDSALYLCASSLGGSGGQETQYFGPGTRLLVL.

The DNA of the CDR3 is TGCAGCGTTTCCTTAAGACTCGGTAACTATGGCTACACCTTC. Amino acid sequence: CSVSLRLGNYGYTF. The J gene is TRBJ1-2, the V gene TRBV29-1, with D hard to call. Between the trimmed V and J ends, which lost 5 bases and 1 base, there was a span of 14 bases. The CDR3 contains 14 residues. Germline assignment: CDR1 SQVTM and CDR2 ANQGSEA.

The chain uses TRBV11-2 and TRBJ2-1, with 7 bases matching TRBD2. This CDR3 has 16 residues. Germline V lookup: CDR1 SGHAT, CDR2 FQNNGV. The V segment lost 1 base and the J segment 1 base; nucleotides outside the gene matches: 4. CDR3 sequence: CASSLGLRGSYNEQFF. The DNA of the CDR3 is TGTGCCAGCAGCTTAGGTTTGCGGGGGTCCTACAATGAGCAGTTCTTC.

V is TRBV2 and J is TRBJ1-2; possible D gene TRBD1, 6 bases. Germline CDR1 reads SNHLY; CDR2 reads FYNNEI. Trimming left V 3 bases short and J 14 bases short, with 13 bases between. The CDR3 runs 11 residues. The CDR3 spells CASSEQGLKTF. The CDR3 DNA is TGTGCCAGCAGTGAGCAGGGGCTAAAAACCTTC.

This rearrangement joins TRBV28 to TRBJ2-5, with a tentative D call TRBD1 (7 bases). This CDR3 spans 15 amino acids. Germline V lookup: CDR1 MDHEN, CDR2 SYDVKM. Trimming stripped 10 bases from V and 1 base from J, with 19 bases between. The CDR3 loop is CATNNRGLIQETQYF. The DNA for the CDR3 is TGTGCCACAAACAACAGGGGACTCATCCAAGAGACCCAGTACTTC.

The gene calls are TRBV2 and TRBJ2-2; possible D gene TRBD1, 6 bases. Trimming pared 5 bases from V and 0 bases from J, leaving 10 bases between. Germline CDR1 is SNHLY and CDR2 is FYNNEI. There are 15 residues in the CDR3. The CDR3 reads CASSPDSANTGELFF. The CDR3, as DNA: TGTGCCAGCAGTCCGGACAGCGCGAACACCGGGGAGCTGTTTTTT.

The chain carries TRBV19 and TRBJ2-5; D ambiguous. Germline loops: CDR1 LNHDA, CDR2 SQIVND (reference sequence). Trimming cost V 3 bases and J 4 bases, with 3 bases left between them. The CDR3 covers 11 residues. CDR3 nucleotides: TGTGCCAGTAGTATTCGAGAGACCCAGTACTTC. Translation gives CASSIRETQYF.

V gene TRBV7-8 combines with J gene TRBJ2-3, with 7 bases lining up with TRBD1. V dropped 4 bases and J dropped 6; count of bases not matched to a gene: 7. This CDR3 has 14 residues. Germline lookup yields CDR1 SGHVS and CDR2 FQNEAQ. The CDR3 is CASSSGQRHDTQYF. For the CDR3, the DNA is TGTGCCAGCAGCTCGGGACAGCGACACGATACGCAGTATTTT.

The genes are TRBV29-1 and TRBJ1-5, with 8 bases aligning to TRBD1. The CDR3 contains 13 residues. In germline, CDR1 is SQVTM, CDR2 ANQGSEA. Trimming took 1 base from V and 9 from J; bases not matched to a gene: 5. CDR3 DNA sequence: TGCAGCGTTGAAGTCGACAGGGGAGGGCCCCAGCATTTT. It translates to CSVEVDRGGPQHF.

This sequence joins TRBV7-9 and TRBJ2-5, with 7 bases fitting TRBD1. The DNA matches TRBJ2-7 better at its end, which makes the J call doubtful. Germline assignment: CDR1 SEHNR and CDR2 FQNEAQ (reference sequence). The CDR3 extends over 14 amino acids. The CDR3 here is CASSILTGIDEQYF. The CDR3 nucleotides read TGTGCCAGCAGCATTTTGACAGGGATTGACGAGCAGTACTTC.

This chain links TRBV9 with TRBJ2-5, with 10 bases aligning to TRBD2. This CDR3 has 18 residues. The V segment lost 1 base and the J segment 1 base; nucleotides outside the gene matches: 10. CDR1 SGDLS and CDR2 YYNGEE come from the germline V gene. DNA for the CDR3: TGTGCCAGCAGCGTATCTGGTAGCGGGGGGCCTTTCCAAGAGACCCAGTACTTC. This encodes CASSVSGSGGPFQETQYF.

This clone was detected only once. The chain recombines TRBV6-5 with TRBJ1-2, with 7 positions matching TRBD1. CDR1 and CDR2 from the germline V gene are MNHEY and SVGAGI. This CDR3 has 14 amino acids. V lost 7 bases, J lost 7 bases, and 12 bases stayed unmatched. The CDR3 spells CASTRAGGSFGYTF. The CDR3 DNA follows: TGTGCCAGCACACGAGCAGGGGGTTCCTTTGGCTACACCTTC.

This clone was seen once. The chain recombines TRBV7-2 with TRBJ2-1; maybe TRBD2 (6 bases). CDR1 is SGHTA, CDR2 FQGNSA, per germline. V lost 3 bases and J lost 5, with 11 bases in between. This CDR3 is built from 14 residues. CDR3 amino acids: CASSFSGLNNEQFF. The DNA for the CDR3 is TGTGCCAGCAGCTTTAGCGGTCTAAACAATGAGCAGTTCTTC.

V gene TRBV4-2 combines with J gene TRBJ2-7; 9 nucleotides match TRBD2. The germline CDR1 and CDR2 sequences are LGHNA and YNFKEQ. The junction had 18 bases not matched to a gene; V was cut back by 4 bases and J by 2 bases. This CDR3 is built from 19 residues. This chain's CDR3 is CASSPVFRGSGGRTYEQYF. As DNA, the CDR3 is TGTGCCAGCAGCCCTGTGTTTCGAGGGAGCGGGGGGAGAACCTACGAGCAGTACTTC.

The chain employs TRBV9 and TRBJ2-3; D unclear. The CDR3 contains 14 residues. Germline V gene lookup returns CDR1 SGDLS and CDR2 YYNGEE. With 0 bases removed from V and 0 bases from J, the gap between germline ends came to 5 bases. The CDR3 reads CASSVVGSTDTQYF. Written as DNA, the CDR3 is TGTGCCAGCAGCGTAGTCGGGAGCACAGATACGCAGTATTTT.